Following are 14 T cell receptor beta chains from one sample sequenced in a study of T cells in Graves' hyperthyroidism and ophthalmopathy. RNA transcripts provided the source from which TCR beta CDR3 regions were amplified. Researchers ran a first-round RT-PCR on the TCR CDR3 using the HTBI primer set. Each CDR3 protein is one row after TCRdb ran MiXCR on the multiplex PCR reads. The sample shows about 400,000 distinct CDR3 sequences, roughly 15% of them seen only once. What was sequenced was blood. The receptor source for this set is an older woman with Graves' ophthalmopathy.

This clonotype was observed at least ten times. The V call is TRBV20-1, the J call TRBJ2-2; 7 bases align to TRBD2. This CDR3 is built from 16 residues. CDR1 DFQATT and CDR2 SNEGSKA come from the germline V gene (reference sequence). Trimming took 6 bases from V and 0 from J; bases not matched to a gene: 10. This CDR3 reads CSAPSPLATNTGELFF. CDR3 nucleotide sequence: TGCAGTGCCCCCTCTCCACTAGCGACGAACACCGGGGAGCTGTTTTTT.

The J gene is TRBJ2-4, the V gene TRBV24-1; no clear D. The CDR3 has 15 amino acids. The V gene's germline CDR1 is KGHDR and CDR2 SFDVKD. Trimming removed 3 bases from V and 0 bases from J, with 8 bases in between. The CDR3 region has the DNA TGTGCCACCAGTGATGGACGGCTAGCCAAAAACATTCAGTACTTC. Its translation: CATSDGRLAKNIQYF.

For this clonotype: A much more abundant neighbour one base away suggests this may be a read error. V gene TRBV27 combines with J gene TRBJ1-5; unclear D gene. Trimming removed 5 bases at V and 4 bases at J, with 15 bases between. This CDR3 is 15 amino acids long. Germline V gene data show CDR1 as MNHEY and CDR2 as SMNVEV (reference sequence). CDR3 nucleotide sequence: TGTGCCAGCAGTGAAGTGCGGAGGGAGAATCAGCCCCAGCATTTT. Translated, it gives CASSEVRRENQPQHF.

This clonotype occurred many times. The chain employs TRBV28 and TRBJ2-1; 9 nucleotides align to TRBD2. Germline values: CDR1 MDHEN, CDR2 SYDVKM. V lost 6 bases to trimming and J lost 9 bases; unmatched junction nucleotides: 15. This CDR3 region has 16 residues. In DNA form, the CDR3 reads TGTGCCAGCAGCCTCGTGGCTAGCGGGACCTATGGTGAGCAGTTCTTC. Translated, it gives CASSLVASGTYGEQFF.

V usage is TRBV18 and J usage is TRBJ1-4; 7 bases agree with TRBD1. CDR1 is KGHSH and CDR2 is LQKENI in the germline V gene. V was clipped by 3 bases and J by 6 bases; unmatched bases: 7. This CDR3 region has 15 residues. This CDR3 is CASSPGQMAHEKLFF. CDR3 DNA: TGTGCCAGCTCACCGGGACAGATGGCCCATGAAAAACTGTTTTTT.

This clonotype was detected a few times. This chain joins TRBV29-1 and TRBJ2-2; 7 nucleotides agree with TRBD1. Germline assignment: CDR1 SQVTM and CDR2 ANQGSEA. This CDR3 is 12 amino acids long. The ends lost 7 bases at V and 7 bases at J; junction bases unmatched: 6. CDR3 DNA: TGCAGCGCCGACAGGGTTGGCGGGGAGCTGTTTTTT. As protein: CSADRVGGELFF.

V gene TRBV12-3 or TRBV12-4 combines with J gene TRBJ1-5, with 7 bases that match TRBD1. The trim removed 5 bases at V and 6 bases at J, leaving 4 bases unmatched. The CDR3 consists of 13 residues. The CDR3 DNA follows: TGTGCCAGCAGTCAGGGGGTCATTCAGCCCCAGCATTTT. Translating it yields CASSQGVIQPQHF.

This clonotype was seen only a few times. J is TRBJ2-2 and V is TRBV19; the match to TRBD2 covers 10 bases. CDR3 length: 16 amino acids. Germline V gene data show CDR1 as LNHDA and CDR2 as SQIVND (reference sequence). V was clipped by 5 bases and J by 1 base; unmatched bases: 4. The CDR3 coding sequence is TGTGCCAGTAGTCCCTCTAGCGGGGGGAACACCGGGGAGCTGTTTTTT. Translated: CASSPSSGGNTGELFF.

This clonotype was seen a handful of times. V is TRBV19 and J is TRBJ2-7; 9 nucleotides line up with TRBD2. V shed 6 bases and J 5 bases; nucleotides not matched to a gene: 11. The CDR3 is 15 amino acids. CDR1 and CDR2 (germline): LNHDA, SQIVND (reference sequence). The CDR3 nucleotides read TGTGCCAGTAGAGCGACACCTAGCGGGAAGGACGAGCAGTACTTC. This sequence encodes CASRATPSGKDEQYF.

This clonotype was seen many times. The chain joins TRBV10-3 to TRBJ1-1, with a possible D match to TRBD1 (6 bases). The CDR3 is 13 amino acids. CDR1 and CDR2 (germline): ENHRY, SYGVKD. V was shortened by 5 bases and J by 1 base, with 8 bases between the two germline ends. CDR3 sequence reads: CAISRGGNTEAFF. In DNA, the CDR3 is TGTGCCATCAGTAGAGGGGGGAACACTGAAGCTTTCTTT.

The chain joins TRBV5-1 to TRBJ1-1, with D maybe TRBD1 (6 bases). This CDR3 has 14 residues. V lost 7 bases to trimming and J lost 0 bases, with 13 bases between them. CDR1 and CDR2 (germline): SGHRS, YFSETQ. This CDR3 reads CASGNTGLNTEAFF. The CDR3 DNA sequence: TGCGCCAGCGGGAACACAGGGCTGAACACTGAAGCTTTCTTT.

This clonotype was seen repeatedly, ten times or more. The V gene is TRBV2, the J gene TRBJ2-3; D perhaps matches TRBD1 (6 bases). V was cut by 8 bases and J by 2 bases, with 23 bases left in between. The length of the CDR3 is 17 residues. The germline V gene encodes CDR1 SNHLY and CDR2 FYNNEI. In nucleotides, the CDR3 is TGTGCCAGCGAAGGTCACAGGGTCCGGGCACCCACAGATACGCAGTATTTT. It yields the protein CASEGHRVRAPTDTQYF.

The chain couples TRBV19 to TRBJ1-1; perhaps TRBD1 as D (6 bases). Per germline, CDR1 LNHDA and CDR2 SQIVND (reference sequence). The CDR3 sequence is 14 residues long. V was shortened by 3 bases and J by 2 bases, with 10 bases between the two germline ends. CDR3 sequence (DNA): TGTGCCAGTAGTATGCGGGGGCTCAACACTGAAGCTTTCTTT. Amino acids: CASSMRGLNTEAFF.

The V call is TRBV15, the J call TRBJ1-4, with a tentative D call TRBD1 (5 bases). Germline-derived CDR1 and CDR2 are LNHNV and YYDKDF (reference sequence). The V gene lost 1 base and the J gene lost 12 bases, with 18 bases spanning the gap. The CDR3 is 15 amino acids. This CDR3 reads CATSRAAGPASQLFF. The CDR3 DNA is TGTGCCACCAGCAGAGCCGCAGGGCCCGCGAGCCAACTGTTTTTT.